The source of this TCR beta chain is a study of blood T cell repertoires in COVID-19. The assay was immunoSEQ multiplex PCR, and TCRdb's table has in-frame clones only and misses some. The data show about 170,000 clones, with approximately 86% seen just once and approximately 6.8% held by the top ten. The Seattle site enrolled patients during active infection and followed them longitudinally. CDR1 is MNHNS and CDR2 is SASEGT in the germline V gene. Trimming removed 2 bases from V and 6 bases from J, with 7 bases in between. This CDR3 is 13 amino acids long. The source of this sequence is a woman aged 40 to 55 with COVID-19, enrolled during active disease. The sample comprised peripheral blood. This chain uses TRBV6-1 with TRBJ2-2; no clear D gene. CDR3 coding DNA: TGTGCCAGCAGTGAATGGCCCTCCGGGGAGCTGTTTTTT. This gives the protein CASSEWPSGELFF.